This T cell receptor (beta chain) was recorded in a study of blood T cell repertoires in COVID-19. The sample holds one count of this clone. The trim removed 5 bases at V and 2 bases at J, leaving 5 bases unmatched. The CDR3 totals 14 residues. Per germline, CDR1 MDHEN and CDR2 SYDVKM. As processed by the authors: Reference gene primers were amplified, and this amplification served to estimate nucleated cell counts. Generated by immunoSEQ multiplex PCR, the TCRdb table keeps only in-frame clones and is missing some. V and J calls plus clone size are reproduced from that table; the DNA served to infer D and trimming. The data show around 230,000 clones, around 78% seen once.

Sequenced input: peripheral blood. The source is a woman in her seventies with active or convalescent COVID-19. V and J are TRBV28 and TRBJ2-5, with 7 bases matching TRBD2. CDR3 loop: CASSPGTIQETQYF. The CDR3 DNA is TGTGCCAGCAGTCCCGGGACTATTCAAGAGACCCAGTACTTC.